This T cell receptor (beta chain) stems from a study of blood T cells in healthy people across ages. The study, taken as a whole, reports: One million T cells yielded diversity estimates that were considered underestimates. Unknown donor CMV status possibly confounded expanded clonotype changes.

Next came a second PCR, run for roughly 7 to 12 cycles, which used a sample-barcoded 5' primer along with a J-beta primer mix. Each of the cDNA molecules was tagged by a template-switch adaptor with 12 random nucleotides. Individual samples furnished no less than 3 million CDR3-containing paired-end reads apiece. TCRdb reprocessed the 5' RACE reads with MiXCR, giving one entry per CDR3 protein. This table has fewer than 900,000 distinct CDR3 sequences, roughly 40% appearing once. Details on this clonotype: The antigen remains unidentified.

This CDR3 has 15 residues. Losses at the gene ends were 5 bases for V and 0 bases for J; bases not matched to a gene: 6. Germline CDR1 and CDR2: MNHEY and SMNVEV (reference sequence). The TCR comes from a man between 18 and 35 years old in good health. The rearrangement links TRBV27 to TRBJ1-1; 7 nucleotides line up with TRBD1. Sequencing used blood. CDR3 protein: CASSLRTGLNTEAFF. CDR3 bases: TGTGCCAGCAGTCTACGGACAGGATTGAACACTGAAGCTTTCTTT.